These 12 T cell receptor beta chains came from one sample sequenced in a study of T cells in tuberculosis. Clones were read by immunoSEQ multiplex PCR, and TCRdb kept only the in-frame ones, dropping some. Of some 7,700 clones listed, approximately 95% are singletons. The material sequenced was PBMCs. The receptors originated from an adult with tuberculosis.

The chain links TRBV11-3 to TRBJ2-3; 12 bases are a match to TRBD1. Trimming removed 3 bases from V and 5 bases from J; junction bases left unmatched: 9. The CDR3 length is 17 residues. Germline V gene data show CDR1 as SGHNT and CDR2 as YENEEA. The CDR3: CASSFGTGGEVGDTQYF. DNA of the CDR3: TGTGCCAGCAGCTTTGGGACAGGGGGCGAGGTCGGAGATACGCAGTATTTT.

This rearrangement joins TRBV27 to TRBJ2-3, with D possibly matching TRBD1 (6 bases). The CDR3 extends over 13 amino acids. The V and J ends lost 6 bases and 3 bases respectively, with 10 bases between them. Germline CDR1 is MNHEY and CDR2 is SMNVEV (reference sequence). In DNA form, the CDR3 reads TGTGCCAGCAGAAGGCAGGGGACAGATACGCAGTATTTT. Its translation: CASRRQGTDTQYF.

This clone showed up just once. The chain recombines TRBV4-1 with TRBJ1-1; 9 nucleotides line up with TRBD1. Germline CDR1 reads MGHRA; CDR2 reads YSYEKL. This CDR3 contains 14 residues. Unmatched junction bases numbered 6, after V lost 4 bases and J lost 6 bases. The CDR3 loop reads CASSLGTGRSEAFF. The DNA of the CDR3 is TGCGCCAGCAGCCTAGGGACAGGGAGGTCTGAAGCTTTCTTT.

V and J are TRBV6-6 and TRBJ1-2; D may be TRBD1 (6 bases). Trimming removed 5 bases from V and 8 bases from J, with 15 bases in between. Germline V gives CDR1 MNHNY, CDR2 SVGAGI (reference sequence). The CDR3 has 13 amino acids. Here the CDR3 reads CASSPREGGGYTF. As DNA, the CDR3 is TGTGCCAGCAGTCCTCGTGAGGGGGGGGGCTACACCTTC.

The chain uses TRBV9 and TRBJ2-7; 13 nucleotides align to TRBD2. Germline CDR1 and CDR2: SGDLS and YYNGEE. CDR3 length equals 15 residues. V was pared by 4 bases and J by 4 bases, with 5 bases of the junction left unmatched. CDR3 in amino acids: CASSLGLAGTYEQYF. In nucleotides, the CDR3 is TGTGCCAGCAGCCTGGGACTAGCGGGAACGTACGAGCAGTACTTC.

The rearrangement joins TRBV27 to TRBJ1-2; 7 nucleotides match TRBD1. Germline loops: CDR1 MNHEY, CDR2 SMNVEV (reference sequence). With V trimmed by 2 bases and J by 3 bases, 6 bases remained unmatched. This CDR3 has 15 residues. Written as DNA, the CDR3 is TGTGCCAGCAGTTTAACCGGAGGGGGCTACTATGGCTACACCTTC. It is translated as CASSLTGGGYYGYTF.

In its sample, this clone was seen once. The chain couples TRBV25-1 to TRBJ2-2; TRBD1 might be the D (6 bases). The CDR3 covers 12 residues. The V and J ends lost 7 bases and 7 bases respectively, with 10 bases between them. Germline V lookup: CDR1 MGHDK, CDR2 SYGVNS. This CDR3 is CASTSGVGELFF. The DNA of the CDR3 is TGTGCCAGCACTTCAGGGGTCGGGGAGCTGTTTTTT.

This CDR3 reads CASSILAGGPGELFF. CDR3 DNA sequence: TGTGCCAGCAGTATATTAGCGGGGGGGCCCGGGGAGCTGTTTTTT. This chain joins TRBV25-1 and TRBJ2-2; 11 nucleotides agree with TRBD2. J lost 6 bases, V lost 5 bases, and 5 bases had no gene match. The CDR3 runs to 15 residues. The V gene's germline CDR1 is MGHDK and CDR2 SYGVNS.

CDR3 sequence reads: CASSWSAGTGGETQYF. CDR3 nucleotide sequence: TGTGCCAGCAGCTGGAGCGCCGGGACAGGTGGCGAGACCCAGTACTTC. J is TRBJ2-5 and V is TRBV7-2, with 8 bases that match TRBD1. Germline CDR1 and CDR2: SGHTA and FQGNSA. J gave up 5 bases and V 4 bases, and 12 bases lay outside the gene matches. The length of the CDR3 is 16 residues.

The rearrangement links TRBV30 to TRBJ1-1, with 8 bases lining up with TRBD1. The CDR3 runs 15 residues. V trimming: 3 bases; J trimming: 3 bases; junction bases outside the gene matches: 9. Looked up from germline, CDR1 is GTSNPN and CDR2 is SVGIG (reference sequence). CDR3 coding DNA: TGTGCCTGGAGCATTAACCTACAGGGGGACACTGAAGCTTTCTTT. This sequence encodes CAWSINLQGDTEAFF.

The CDR3 region is CATSSGGGSMETQYF. CDR3 nucleotide sequence: TGTGCCACCAGCAGTGGCGGGGGGTCGATGGAGACCCAGTACTTC. This chain uses TRBV15 with TRBJ2-5; 8 bases are shared with TRBD2. Germline assignment: CDR1 LNHNV and CDR2 YYDKDF (reference sequence). CDR3 size: 15 residues. V shed 3 bases and J 5 bases; nucleotides not matched to a gene: 8.

The V call is TRBV2, the J call TRBJ2-5, with a possible D match to TRBD2 (9 bases). Germline loops: CDR1 SNHLY, CDR2 FYNNEI. The CDR3 has 17 residues. Trimming took off 2 bases at V and 7 bases at J, with 23 bases between the two ends. CDR3 in amino acids: CASSELGQGARGGTQYF. For the CDR3, the DNA is TGTGCCAGCAGTGAATTGGGCCAGGGGGCGCGGGGGGGGACCCAGTACTTC.